This TCR beta chain was profiled in a study of T cell responses to AZD1222 COVID-19 vaccine. Regarding the study as a whole: Unmutated variant regions reportedly attract nearly half of all spike-specific TCRs. Regions 160-218 and 743-854 dominated among vaccine-associated CD4 TCRs spanning spike. Donor demographics were predominantly white British with a female majority; clonal diversity may be underestimated.

About this clone: Its antigen is currently unknown.

The protocol was immunoSEQ multiplex PCR, while the TCRdb copy is restricted to in-frame clones and leaves out a portion. The table lists more than 110,000 clones, about 90% of them singletons. The CDR3 sequence is 13 residues long. Between the trimmed V and J ends, which lost 4 bases and 2 bases, there was a span of 8 bases. Germline V gene sequence: CDR1 MRHNA, CDR2 SNTAGT. Second doses at about 4 or about 12 weeks were pooled. The sequences come from peripheral blood, collected 28 days after the second AZD1222 dose. The rearrangement links TRBV6-4 to TRBJ1-2; D not resolved. The clonotype originates from an adult who received the AZD1222 COVID-19 vaccine. The DNA for the CDR3 is TGTGCCAGCAGTGCCGAGGCCAACTATGGCTACACCTTC. It encodes CASSAEANYGYTF.